The 4 T cell receptor beta chains reported below all come from one sample, sequenced in a study of Graves' ophthalmopathy and Graves' hyperthyroidism (dated by TCRdb to between 2018 and 2020). TCRdb names Illumina HiSeq 2000 as the instrument used. TCR beta CDR3 regions were amplified from RNA transcripts for repertoire sequencing. HTBI primers and the Qiagen OneStep RT-PCR kit were used in a first-round RT-PCR, which was followed by a second-round multiplex PCR, size selection and purification. TCRdb ran its own pipeline on the public reads, namely fastp trimming at Q25 and MiXCR clone calling, and kept in-frame beta chains. Rows with one shared CDR3 protein collapse into an entry with the most common genes and DNA. The sample includes a few hundred thousand distinct CDR3 sequences, with approximately 18% observed a single time. Together, the top ten hold roughly 2.3% of the sample. The sequenced sample consisted of peripheral blood. Receptors were obtained from an adult woman with stable Graves' hyperthyroidism.

As concerns this clonotype: Since a much larger clone is just one base distant, this may be a read error. The chain links TRBV20-1 to TRBJ2-7; the D is unclear. Per the germline V gene, CDR1 is DFQATT and CDR2 is SNEGSKA (reference sequence). The CDR3 contains 13 residues. The CDR3 bases are TGCAGTGCTAGGGGCTACTCCTCCGACGAGCAGTACTTC. Translation: CSARGYSSDEQYF.

This clonotype appeared many times. The rearrangement uses TRBV5-1 and TRBJ2-7, with D possibly TRBD1 on 5 matching bases. There are 14 residues in the CDR3. Germline CDR1 and CDR2: SGHRS and YFSETQ. Trimming stripped 4 bases from V and 3 bases from J, with 14 bases between. The CDR3 sequence: CASSLRTDNYEQYF. DNA for the CDR3: TGCGCCAGCAGCCTACGGACGGACAACTACGAGCAGTACTTC.

The chain couples TRBV6-1 to TRBJ1-2, with unresolved D. CDR3 length: 11 amino acids. Germline V lookup: CDR1 MNHNS, CDR2 SASEGT. Trimming took off 10 bases at V and 4 bases at J, with 10 bases between the two ends. CDR3 sequence: CATKSGYGYTF. The CDR3 DNA follows: TGTGCCACCAAGTCCGGCTATGGCTACACCTTC.

Ten or more counts support this clonotype. V is TRBV25-1 and J is TRBJ2-5, with 9 positions matching TRBD1. V lost 5 bases to trimming and J lost 4 bases; unmatched junction nucleotides: 5. Germline V CDR1 and CDR2: MGHDK, SYGVNS. The CDR3 sequence is 14 residues long. The CDR3 nucleotides are TGTGCCAGCAGTCGGGACAGGGTGACAGAGACCCAGTACTTC. Translation: CASSRDRVTETQYF.